This TCR beta chain originates from a study of T cells in Graves' hyperthyroidism and ophthalmopathy. This clonotype was found many times. Germline trimming cut 9 bases from V and 2 bases from J; bases unmatched to any gene: 12. The CDR3 sequence is 16 residues long. Germline lookup yields CDR1 SGHVS and CDR2 FNYEAQ. Amplified regions were TCR beta CDR3 sequences from RNA transcripts. HTBI primers were employed in a first-round RT-PCR of the TCR CDR3. Each CDR3 protein is one row after TCRdb ran MiXCR on the multiplex PCR reads. The data show around 700,000 distinct CDR3 sequences, with 35% seen just once and approximately 31% held by the top ten.

The source material was blood. The chain couples TRBV7-6 to TRBJ2-7, with 11 bases that match TRBD2. The TCR sequence derives from a woman between 40 and 50 years old with Graves' hyperthyroidism. In nucleotides, the CDR3 is TGTGCCAGTAGTGACCTAGCGGGAGGAGTCCCCTACGAGCAGTACTTC. This encodes CASSDLAGGVPYEQYF.